This T cell receptor beta chain was recorded in a study of CD8+CD57+ T cells in acquired aplastic anemia listed by TCRdb under 2018. For the wider study: On average, sorted CD4+ and CD8+ cells yielded 3.2 ug of extracted DNA, with a range of roughly 0.17 to 30 ug. A CD8+CD57+ expansion meant a frequency higher than the mean frequency seen in healthy subjects.

Worth noting for this clonotype: The antigen it binds to is not known. No quality values exist for individual bases; no much larger clone is one base distant.

The investigation overall reported the following: CD8+ Simpson's diversity did not differ significantly between patients and healthy controls (P=0.060). Although 25 to 30 CD8+ CDR3 sequences were shared by patients and controls, these sequences appeared highly expressed in patients and within the immunodominant clones of patients.

Expansion of CD8+CD57+ cells had been shown by flow cytometry in the patients chosen for sequencing. Every patient had severe acquired aplastic anemia, diagnosed using the International Study of Aplastic Anemia and Agranulocytosis and Camitta criteria. At the time blood was sampled, none of the patients had received any therapy. In the study, sorted CD4+ and CD8+ blood T cells from patients with severe aplastic anemia and from healthy subjects underwent deep sequencing of TCR repertoires. Patients were enrolled in the USA under clinicaltrials.gov protocols 00001620, 01623167, 00001397, 00071045, 00081523 and 00961064. Ficoll-Paque density gradient centrifugation was used to isolate peripheral blood mononuclear cells. Before DNA extraction, CD4+ and CD8+ T cells were sorted by FACS or by magnetic beads. Profiling of TCR beta VDJ combinations and CDR3 sequences used genomic DNA as the template. An Illumina HiSeq 2000 was the platform used for TCR repertoire sequencing. As for the original processing: Repertoires were assessed using TRBV/TRBJ rearrangement plots, CDR3 size and DJ length profiles, and Simpson's diversity index. The immunodominant clone was defined as the most abundant DNA sequence in deep sequencing data. CDR3 amino acid sequences were screened for sharing across subjects and compared with published repertoires and the VDJdb database. The public sequencing data were trimmed at Q25 with fastp and processed into clonotypes with MiXCR by TCRdb, which kept only in-frame beta chains. All rows with the same CDR3 protein become a single entry with the most common DNA and genes. TCRdb assigned the V and J calls; the authors' analysis was not used. Present in this sample are about 180,000 distinct CDR3 sequences, more than 45% of which were seen just once. More than 0.85% of the sample goes to the ten largest clones.

Sample: sorted CD4+, CD8+, or CD8+CD57+ T cells (not recorded which) from PBMCs. The source of this sequence is a human donor with aplastic anemia.

The CDR3 is CSARVQGGSTEAFF. The nucleotide sequence is given as TGCAGTGCTAGAGTACAGGGCGGAAGCACTGAAGCTTTCTTT. The V gene is TRBV20-1 and the J gene is TRBJ1-1; the D gene is perhaps TRBD1, from 6 matching bases. Its CDR3 holds 14 amino acids, cysteine through phenylalanine. Only the CDR3 DNA stays, 42 bases, in frame from base 1. Taken from the germline V gene (reference sequence), the CDR1 and CDR2 loops are DFQATT and SNEGSKA. Trimming at the junction amounts to 1 base on V and 4 bases on J, and the germline ends lie 13 bases apart.